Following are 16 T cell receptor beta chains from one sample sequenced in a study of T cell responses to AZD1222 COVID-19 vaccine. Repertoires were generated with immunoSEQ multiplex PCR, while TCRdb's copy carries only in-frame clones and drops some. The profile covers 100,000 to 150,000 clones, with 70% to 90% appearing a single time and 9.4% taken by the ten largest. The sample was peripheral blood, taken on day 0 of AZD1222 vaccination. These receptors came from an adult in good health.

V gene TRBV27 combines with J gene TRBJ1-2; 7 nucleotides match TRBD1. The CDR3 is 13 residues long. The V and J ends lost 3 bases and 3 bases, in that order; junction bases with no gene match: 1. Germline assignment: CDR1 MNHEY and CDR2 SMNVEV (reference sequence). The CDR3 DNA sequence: TGTGCCAGCAGTTTCGGACAGGACTATGGCTACACCTTC. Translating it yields CASSFGQDYGYTF.

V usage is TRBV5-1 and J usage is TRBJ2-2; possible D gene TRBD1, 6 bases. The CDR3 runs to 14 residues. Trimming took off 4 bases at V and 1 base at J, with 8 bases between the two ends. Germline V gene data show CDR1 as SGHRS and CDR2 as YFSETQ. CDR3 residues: CASSQGRNTGELFF. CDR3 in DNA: TGCGCCAGCAGCCAGGGGAGGAACACCGGGGAGCTGTTTTTT.

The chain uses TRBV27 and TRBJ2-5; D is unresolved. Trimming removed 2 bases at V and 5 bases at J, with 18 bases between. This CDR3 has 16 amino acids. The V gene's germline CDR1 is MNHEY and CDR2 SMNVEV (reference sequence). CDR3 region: CASSLKQNIYRETQYF. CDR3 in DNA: TGTGCCAGCAGTTTAAAACAGAACATTTATAGGGAGACCCAGTACTTC.

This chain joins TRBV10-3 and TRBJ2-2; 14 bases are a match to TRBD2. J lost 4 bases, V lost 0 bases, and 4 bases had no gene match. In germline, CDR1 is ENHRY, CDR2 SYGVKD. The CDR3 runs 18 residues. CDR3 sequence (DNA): TGTGCCATCAGTGAGTCTGTGGGACTAGCGGGAGTCACCGGGGAGCTGTTTTTT. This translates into CAISESVGLAGVTGELFF.

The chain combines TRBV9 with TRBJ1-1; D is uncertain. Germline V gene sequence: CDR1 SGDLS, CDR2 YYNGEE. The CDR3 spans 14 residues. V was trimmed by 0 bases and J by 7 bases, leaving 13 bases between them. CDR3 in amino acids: CASSVGGEMGEAFF. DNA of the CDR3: TGTGCCAGCAGCGTAGGTGGGGAGATGGGTGAAGCTTTCTTT.

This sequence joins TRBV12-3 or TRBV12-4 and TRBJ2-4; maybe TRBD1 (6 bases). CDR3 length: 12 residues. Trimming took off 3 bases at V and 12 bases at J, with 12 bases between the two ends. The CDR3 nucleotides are TGTGCCAGCAGTTTTGTTGGGACAAATCAGTACTTC. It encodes CASSFVGTNQYF.

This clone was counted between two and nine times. CDR3 in amino acids: CASSSRGPGELFF. CDR3 sequence (DNA): TGTGCCAGCAGCTCCAGGGGGCCCGGGGAGCTGTTTTTT. The chain combines TRBV11-3 with TRBJ2-2; TRBD1 agrees at 8 bases. The CDR3 spans 13 residues. With 4 bases clipped from V and 6 bases from J, the junction kept 1 base outside the gene matches. Per the germline V gene, CDR1 is SGHNT and CDR2 is YENEEA.

The CDR3 protein is CASSFGVNYEQYF. The DNA for the CDR3 is TGTGCCAGCAGTTTCGGTGTCAACTACGAGCAGTACTTC. V and J are TRBV12-3 or TRBV12-4 and TRBJ2-7; D ambiguous. The CDR3 sequence is 13 residues long. V lost 3 bases, J lost 3 bases, and 9 bases lay in between.

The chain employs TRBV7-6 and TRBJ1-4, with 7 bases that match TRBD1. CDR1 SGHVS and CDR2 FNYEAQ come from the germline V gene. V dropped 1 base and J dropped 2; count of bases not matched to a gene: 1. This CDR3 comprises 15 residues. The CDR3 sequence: CASSLVGGTNEKLFF. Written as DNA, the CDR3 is TGTGCCAGCAGCTTAGTAGGGGGCACTAATGAAAAACTGTTTTTT.

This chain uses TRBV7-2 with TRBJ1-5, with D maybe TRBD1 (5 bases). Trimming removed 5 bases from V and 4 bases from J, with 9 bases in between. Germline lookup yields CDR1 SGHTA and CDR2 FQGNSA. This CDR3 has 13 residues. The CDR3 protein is CASSTQGNQPQHF. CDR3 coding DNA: TGTGCCAGCAGCACCCAGGGTAATCAGCCCCAGCATTTT.

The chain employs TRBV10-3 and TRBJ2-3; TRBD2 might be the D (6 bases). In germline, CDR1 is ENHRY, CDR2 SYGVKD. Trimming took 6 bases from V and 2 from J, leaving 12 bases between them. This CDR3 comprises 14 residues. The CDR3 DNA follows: TGTGCCATCAGGCGGGACTCAGACACAGATACGCAGTATTTT. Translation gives CAIRRDSDTDTQYF.

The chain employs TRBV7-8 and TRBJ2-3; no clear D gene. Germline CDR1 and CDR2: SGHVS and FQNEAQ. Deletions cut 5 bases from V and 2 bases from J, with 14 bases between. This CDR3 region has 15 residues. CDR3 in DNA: TGTGCCAGCAGCAGAGGCAGACTCCTCACAGATACGCAGTATTTT. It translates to CASSRGRLLTDTQYF.

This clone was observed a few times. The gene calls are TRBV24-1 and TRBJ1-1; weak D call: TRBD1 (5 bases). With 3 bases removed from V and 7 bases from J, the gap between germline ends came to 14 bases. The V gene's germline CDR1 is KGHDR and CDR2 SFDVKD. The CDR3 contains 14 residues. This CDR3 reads CATSDAGKVGEAFF. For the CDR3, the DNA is TGTGCCACCAGTGATGCAGGGAAGGTCGGTGAAGCTTTCTTT.

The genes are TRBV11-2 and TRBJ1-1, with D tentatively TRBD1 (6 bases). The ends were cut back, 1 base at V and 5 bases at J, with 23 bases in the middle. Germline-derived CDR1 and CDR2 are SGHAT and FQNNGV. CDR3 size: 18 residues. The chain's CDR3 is CASSLALSWEGVRTEAFF. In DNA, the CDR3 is TGTGCCAGCAGCTTAGCGCTTAGTTGGGAGGGGGTTAGGACTGAAGCTTTCTTT.

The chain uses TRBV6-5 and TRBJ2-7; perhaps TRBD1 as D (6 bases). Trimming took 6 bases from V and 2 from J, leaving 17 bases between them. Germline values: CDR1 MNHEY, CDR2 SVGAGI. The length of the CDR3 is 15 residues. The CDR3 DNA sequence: TGTGCCAGCAGGCCTTGGGACACCGGGACCTACGAGCAGTACTTC. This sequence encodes CASRPWDTGTYEQYF.

The CDR3, as DNA: TGTGCCAGCAGCTCACTCTGGGACAGGAACTATGGCTACACCTTC. As protein: CASSSLWDRNYGYTF. The rearrangement joins TRBV5-6 to TRBJ1-2, with 8 bases aligning to TRBD1. Trimming cost V 3 bases and J 2 bases; bases outside gene matches: 6. The CDR3 runs to 15 residues. Germline CDR1 and CDR2: SGHDT and YYEEEE.